This T cell receptor beta chain was recorded in a study of cytomegalovirus exposure and HLA in healthy donors. As for the study in general: The same platform as the approximately 670 first-cohort repertoires was used for the 100 to 150 validation repertoires, a later analysis reported. Study-wide results and limits: Associated with cytomegalovirus, according to the listing, were 170 or so TCR beta chains. A few chains linked to CMV were shown in vitro to be specific for CMV antigens.

This CDR3 has 13 residues. Germline assignment: CDR1 SGHRS and CDR2 YFSETQ. V lost 1 base and J lost 0, with 2 bases in between. Separate from the approximately 730-subject first cohort, the 120-subject validation cohort was the one that the donors belonged to. The data were produced by immunoSEQ multiplex PCR, yet TCRdb's version contains in-frame clones alone and is incomplete. Among fewer than 250,000 clones listed, approximately 83% were seen once. As for this clone: Its antigen is still unknown.

Sequenced material: PBMCs. This rearrangement joins TRBV5-1 to TRBJ2-1; D unclear. This TCR was recovered from a woman aged 25-40 years in good health and CMV-seropositive. The CDR3 DNA reads as TGCGCCAGCAGCTTGAGCTCCTACAATGAGCAGTTCTTC. Amino acid sequence: CASSLSSYNEQFF.